This T cell receptor beta chain came from a study of blood T cell repertoires in COVID-19. TCRdb's table, derived via immunoSEQ multiplex PCR, lists solely in-frame clones and lacks some. The sample consists of a few hundred thousand clones, roughly 85% of them appearing once. This CDR3 is 19 amino acids long. Germline CDR1 LGHNT, CDR2 FRNRAP. Unmatched junction bases numbered 11, after V lost 2 bases and J lost 3 bases. The source of this sequence is a woman in her thirties or forties with acute COVID-19. The source material was PBMCs or T cells enriched from blood (not recorded which). The gene calls are TRBV12-5 and TRBJ2-3, with 13 positions matching TRBD2. The chain's CDR3 is CASGLFTGLAGAKTDTQYF. CDR3 nucleotide sequence: TGTGCTAGTGGTTTGTTCACTGGACTAGCGGGAGCGAAAACAGATACGCAGTATTTT. The variable domain in full, with the rest retrieved from reference TRBV12-5 and TRBJ2-3, is DARVTQTPRHKVTEMGQEVTMRCQPILGHNTVFWYRQTMMQGLELLAYFRNRAPLDDSGMPKDRFSAEMPDATLATLKIQPSEPRDSAVYFCASGLFTGLAGAKTDTQYFGPGTRLTVL.